The present TCR beta chain was sequenced within a study of CD8+CD57+ T cells in acquired aplastic anemia. Study-wide background: Each DNA sample taken from sorted CD4+ and CD8+ cells came to 3 to 4 ug on average. Study-level findings and limits: Overlapping CD8+ CDR3 repertoires of patients and controls contained twenty-nine shared sequences.

Points on this clonotype: What it recognizes is unknown. The germline gene is not matched at one end of the junction; a read error may be the cause.

Germline CDR1 SEHNR, CDR2 FQNEAQ (reference sequence). The CDR3 is made up of 13 amino acids. For CDR3 and TCR beta VDJ profiling, genomic DNA was the template used. TCRdb re-called the reads through MiXCR, storing one row per CDR3 protein. Of 200,000 or so distinct CDR3 sequences detected, over 60% appear once; the ten largest clones hold around 46%. The genes are TRBV7-9 and TRBJ2-7; no clear D gene. Sample: sorted CD4+, CD8+, or CD8+CD57+ T cells (not recorded which) from PBMCs. This TCR derives from a human donor with severe aplastic anemia or a healthy control (not recorded which). CDR3 coding DNA: TGTGCCAGCAACTTAGGGCTGCACTACGAGCAGTACTTC. Residues: CASNLGLHYEQYF. Supplemented by reference TRBV7-9 and TRBJ2-7, the full variable domain reads DTGVSQNPRHKITKRGQNVTFRCDPISEHNRLYWYRQTLGQGPEFLTYFQNEAQLEKSRLLSDRFSAERPKGSFSTLEIQRTEQGDSAMYLCASNLGLHYEQYFGPGTRLTVT.